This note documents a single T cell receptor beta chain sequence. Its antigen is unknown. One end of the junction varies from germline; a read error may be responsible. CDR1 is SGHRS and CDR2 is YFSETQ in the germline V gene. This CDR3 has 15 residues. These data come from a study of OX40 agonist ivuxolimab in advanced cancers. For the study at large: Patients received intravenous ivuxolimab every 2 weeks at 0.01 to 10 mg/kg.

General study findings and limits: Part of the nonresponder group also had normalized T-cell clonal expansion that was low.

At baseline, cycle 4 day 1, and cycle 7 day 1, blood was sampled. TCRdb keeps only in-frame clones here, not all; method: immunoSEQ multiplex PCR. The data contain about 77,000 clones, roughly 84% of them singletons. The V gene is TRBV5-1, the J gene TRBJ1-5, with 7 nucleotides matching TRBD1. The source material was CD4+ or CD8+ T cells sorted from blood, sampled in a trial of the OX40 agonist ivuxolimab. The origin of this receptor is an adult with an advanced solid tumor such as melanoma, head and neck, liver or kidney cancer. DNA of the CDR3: TGTGCCAGCAGCTTAAGAACAGGGGTCAATCAGCCCCAGCATTTT. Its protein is CASSLRTGVNQPQHF. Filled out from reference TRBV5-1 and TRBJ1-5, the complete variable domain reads KAGVTQTPRYLIKTRGQQVTLSCSPISGHRSVSWYQQTPGQGLQFLFEYFSETQRNKGNFPGRFSGRQFSNSRSEMNVSTLELGDSALYLCASSLRTGVNQPQHFGDGTRLSIL.